These 6 T cell receptor beta chains originate from one sample sequenced in a study of CD8+ T cells in alopecia areata. Using CD4, CD8alpha, NKG2D, NKG2ACE and other markers, pooled cutaneous lymph node cells were sorted. Following RNA extraction, reverse transcription yielded cDNA that acted as the sequencing template. TCRdb keeps only in-frame clones here, not all; method: immunoSEQ multiplex PCR. Observed in the sample are approximately 280,000 clones, none of them singletons. Sequenced material: CD4+ T cells sorted from a lymph node. These receptors originate from a C3H/HeJ mouse with alopecia areata. For this strain, the MHC haplotype corresponds to H2-k.

A remark on this clone: Gene names follow the mouse nomenclature. The sequenced fragment ends 4 residues before the CDR3 boundary, so the rest is inferred from the germline J gene. The gene calls are TRBV1 and TRBJ2-3, with D possibly TRBD1 on 5 matching bases. There are 13 residues in the CDR3. Germline V gene data show CDR1 as NSQYPW and CDR2 as LRSPGD (reference sequence). CDR3 residues: CTCSEQAGETLYF. Incomplete CDR3 DNA: TGCACCTGCAGTGAACAGGCGGGAGAA.

This clone was detected only a few times. Gene names denote mouse genes. The DNA ends 4 residues before the CDR3 does, and the rest of the CDR3 is filled in from the germline J gene. Distinct nucleotide sequences in the sample also encode this CDR3. The V gene is TRBV19, the J gene TRBJ1-1, with D possibly matching TRBD1 (6 bases). The germline V and J ends were trimmed by 5 bases and 0 bases, with 8 bases remaining between them. The CDR3 is 13 residues long. The germline V gene encodes CDR1 FNHDT and CDR2 SITEND (reference sequence). CDR3 DNA, as far as it was read: TGTGCCAGCAGGGGACAAGCAAACACA. It codes for CASRGQANT. The complete CDR3 sequence is CASRGQANTEVFF.

This clone was counted only a few times. The gene names given are mouse names. The CDR3 end lies 4 residues beyond the end of the read and is filled in from the germline J gene. This chain joins TRBV13-2 and TRBJ1-1; 8 nucleotides agree with TRBD1. The V and J ends lost 3 bases and 0 bases, in that order; junction bases with no gene match: 4. The CDR3 totals 15 residues. Germline V CDR1 and CDR2: NNHNN, SYGAGS (reference sequence). The CDR3 DNA, read in part, is TGTGCCAGCGGTGCAGACAGGGGCGCAAACACA. Protein product: CASGADRGANT. The CDR3 in full is CASGADRGANTEVFF.

This clone turned up a few times. Genes and germline are mouse. The read ends 4 residues before the CDR3 terminus; that terminus is restored from the germline J gene. This sequence joins TRBV13-2 and TRBJ2-1; 8 positions agree with TRBD2. V was clipped by 3 bases and J by 0 bases; unmatched bases: 2. The CDR3 is 15 residues long. Germline CDR1 is NNHNN and CDR2 is SYGAGS (reference sequence). The covered CDR3 bases are TGTGCCAGCGGTGTGACTGGGGCTAACTATGCT. Its translation: CASGVTGANYA. The whole CDR3 protein reads CASGVTGANYAEQFF.

This clone turned up a few times. The listed genes are named as in mouse. The CDR3 end falls 4 residues outside the read, so it is completed with the germline J gene. This rearrangement joins TRBV19 to TRBJ1-2, with D possibly TRBD1 on 6 matching bases. This CDR3 contains 14 residues. Germline loops: CDR1 FNHDT, CDR2 SITEND (reference sequence). CDR3 sequence: CASSIWGARSDYTF. The CDR3 DNA, read in part, is TGTGCCAGCAGTATATGGGGGGCGAGGTCC.

This clone has a handful of counts. The gene names here belong to mouse. The read comes to an end 4 residues before the CDR3 does, leaving the germline J gene to fill in the end. This chain uses TRBV13-1 with TRBJ2-3; D remains unclear. This CDR3 comprises 14 residues. Looked up from germline, CDR1 is NSHNY and CDR2 is SYGAGN. Trimming pared 0 bases from V and 4 bases from J, leaving 9 bases between. The sequenced part of the CDR3 DNA is TGTGCCAGCAGTGATGTGGCCAGGCCAGAA. It is translated as CASSDVARPE. The complete CDR3 protein is CASSDVARPETLYF.